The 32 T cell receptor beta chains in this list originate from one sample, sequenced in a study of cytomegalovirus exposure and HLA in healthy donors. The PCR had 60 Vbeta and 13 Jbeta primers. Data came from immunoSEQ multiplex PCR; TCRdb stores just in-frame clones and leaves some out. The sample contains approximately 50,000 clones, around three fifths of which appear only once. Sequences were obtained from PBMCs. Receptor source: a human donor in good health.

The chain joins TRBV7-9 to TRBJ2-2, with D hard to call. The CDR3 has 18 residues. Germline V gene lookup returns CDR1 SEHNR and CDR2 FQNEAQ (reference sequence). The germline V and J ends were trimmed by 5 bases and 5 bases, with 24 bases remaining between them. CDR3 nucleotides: TGTGCCAGCAGCAGTCAACCCCAGGTCCCCCGTCGGACCGGGGAGCTGTTTTTT. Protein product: CASSSQPQVPRRTGELFF.

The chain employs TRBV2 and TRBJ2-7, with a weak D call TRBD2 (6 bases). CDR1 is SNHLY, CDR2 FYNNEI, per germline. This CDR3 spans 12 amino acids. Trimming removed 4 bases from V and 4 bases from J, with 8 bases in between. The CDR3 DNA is TGTGCCAGCAGTGTTGGACTATACGAGCAGTACTTC. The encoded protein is CASSVGLYEQYF. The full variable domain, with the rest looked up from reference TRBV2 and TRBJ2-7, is EPEVTQTPSHQVTQMGQEVILRCVPISNHLYFYWYRQILGQKVEFLVSFYNNEISEKSEIFDDQFSVERPDGSNFTLKIRSTKLEDSAMYFCASSVGLYEQYFGPGTRLTVT.

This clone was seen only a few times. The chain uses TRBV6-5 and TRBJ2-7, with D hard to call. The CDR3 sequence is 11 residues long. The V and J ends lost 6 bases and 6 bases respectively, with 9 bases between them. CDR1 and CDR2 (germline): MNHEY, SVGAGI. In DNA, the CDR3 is TGTGCCAGCAGACGCTTCGGCGAGCAGTACTTC. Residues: CASRRFGEQYF.

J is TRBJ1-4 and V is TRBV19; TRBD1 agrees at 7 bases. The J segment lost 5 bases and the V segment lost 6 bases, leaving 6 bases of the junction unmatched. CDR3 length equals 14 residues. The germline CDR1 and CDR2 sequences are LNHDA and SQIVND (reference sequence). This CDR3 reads CASRSPGQNEKLFF. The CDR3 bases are TGTGCCAGTAGATCACCGGGACAGAATGAAAAACTGTTTTTT.

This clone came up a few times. The CDR3 here is CASSLKIREVINSGNTIYF. In nucleotides, the CDR3 is TGTGCCAGCAGCTTAAAAATACGGGAGGTCATCAACTCTGGAAACACCATATATTTT. The rearrangement uses TRBV7-8 and TRBJ1-3; D not resolved. The CDR3 extends over 19 amino acids. Between the trimmed V and J ends, which lost 2 bases and 0 bases, there was a span of 20 bases. CDR1 and CDR2 from the germline V gene are SGHVS and FQNEAQ.

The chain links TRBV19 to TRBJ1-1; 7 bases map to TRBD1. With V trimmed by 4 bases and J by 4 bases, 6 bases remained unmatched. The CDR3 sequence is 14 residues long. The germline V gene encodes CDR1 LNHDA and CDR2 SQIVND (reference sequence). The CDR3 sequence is CASSTRGRGTEAFF. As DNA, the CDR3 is TGTGCCAGTAGTACGAGGGGGCGCGGCACTGAAGCTTTCTTT.

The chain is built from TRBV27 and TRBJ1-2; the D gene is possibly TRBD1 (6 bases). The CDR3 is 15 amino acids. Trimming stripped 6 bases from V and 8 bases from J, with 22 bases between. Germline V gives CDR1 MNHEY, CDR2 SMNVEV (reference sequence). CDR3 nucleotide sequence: TGTGCCAGCAGCTACCGTCAGACAGGTCATCTCGGCTACACCTTC. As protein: CASSYRQTGHLGYTF.

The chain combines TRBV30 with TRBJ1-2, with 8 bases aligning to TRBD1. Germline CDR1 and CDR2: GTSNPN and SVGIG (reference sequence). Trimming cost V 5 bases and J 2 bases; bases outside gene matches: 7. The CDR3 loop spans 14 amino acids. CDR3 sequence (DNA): TGTGCCTGGCGGACAGGGAACAGCAACTATGGCTACACCTTC. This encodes CAWRTGNSNYGYTF. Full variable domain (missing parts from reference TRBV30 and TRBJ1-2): SQTIHQWPATLVQPVGSPLSLECTVEGTSNPNLYWYRQAAGRGLQLLFYSVGIGQISSEVPQNLSASRPQDRQFILSSKKLLLSDSGFYLCAWRTGNSNYGYTFGSGTRLTVV.

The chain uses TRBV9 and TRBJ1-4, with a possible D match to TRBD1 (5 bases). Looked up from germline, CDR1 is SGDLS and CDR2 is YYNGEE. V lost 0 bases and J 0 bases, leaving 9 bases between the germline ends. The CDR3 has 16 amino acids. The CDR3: CASSVGGGTTNEKLFF. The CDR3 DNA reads TGTGCCAGCAGCGTAGGGGGCGGTACAACTAATGAAAAACTGTTTTTT. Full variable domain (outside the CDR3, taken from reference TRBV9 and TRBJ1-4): DSGVTQTPKHLITATGQRVTLRCSPRSGDLSVYWYQQSLDQGLQFLIQYYNGEERAKGNILERFSAQQFPDLHSELNLSSLELGDSALYFCASSVGGGTTNEKLFFGSGTQLSVL.

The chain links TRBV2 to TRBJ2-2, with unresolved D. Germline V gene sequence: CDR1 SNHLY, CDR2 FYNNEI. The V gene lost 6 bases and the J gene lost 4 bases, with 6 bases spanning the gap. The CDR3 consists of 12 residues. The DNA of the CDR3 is TGTGCCAGCAGGTACAGCACCGGGGAGCTGTTTTTT. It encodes CASRYSTGELFF.

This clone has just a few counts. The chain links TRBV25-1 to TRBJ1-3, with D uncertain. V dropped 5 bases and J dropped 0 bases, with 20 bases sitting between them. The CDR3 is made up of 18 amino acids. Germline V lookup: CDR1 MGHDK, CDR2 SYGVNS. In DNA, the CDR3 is TGTGCCAGCAGTACGAACGCCCGGGTTCCTTCCTCTGGAAACACCATATATTTT. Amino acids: CASSTNARVPSSGNTIYF. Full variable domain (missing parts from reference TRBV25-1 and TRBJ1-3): EADIYQTPRYLVIGTGKKITLECSQTMGHDKMYWYQQDPGMELHLIHYSYGVNSTEKGDLSSESTVSRIRTEHFPLTLESARPSHTSQYLCASSTNARVPSSGNTIYFGEGSWLTVV.

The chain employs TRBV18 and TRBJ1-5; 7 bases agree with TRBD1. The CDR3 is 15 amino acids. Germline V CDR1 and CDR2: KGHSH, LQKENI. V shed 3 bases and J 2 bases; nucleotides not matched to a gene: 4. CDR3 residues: CASSPGQNGNQPQHF. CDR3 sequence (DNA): TGTGCCAGCTCACCGGGACAGAATGGCAATCAGCCCCAGCATTTT.

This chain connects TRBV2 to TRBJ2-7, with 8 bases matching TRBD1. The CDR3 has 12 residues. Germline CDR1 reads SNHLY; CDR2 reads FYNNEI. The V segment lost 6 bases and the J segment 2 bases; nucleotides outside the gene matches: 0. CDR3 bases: TGTGCCAGCAGGACAGGGGCCTACGAGCAGTACTTC. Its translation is CASRTGAYEQYF.

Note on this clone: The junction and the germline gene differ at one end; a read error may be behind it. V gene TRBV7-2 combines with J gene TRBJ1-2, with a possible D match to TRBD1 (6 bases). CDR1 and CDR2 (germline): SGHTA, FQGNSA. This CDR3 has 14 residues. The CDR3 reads CASSLATGSYGYPF. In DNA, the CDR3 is TGTGCCAGCAGCTTAGCGACAGGAAGCTATGGCTACCCCTTC.

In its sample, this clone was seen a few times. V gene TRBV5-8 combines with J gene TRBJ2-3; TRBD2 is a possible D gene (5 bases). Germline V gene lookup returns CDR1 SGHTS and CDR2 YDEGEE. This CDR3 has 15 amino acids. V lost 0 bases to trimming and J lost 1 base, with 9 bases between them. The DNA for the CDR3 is TGTGCCAGCAGCTTGGGGGAGTCCGGCACAGATACGCAGTATTTT. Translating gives CASSLGESGTDTQYF.

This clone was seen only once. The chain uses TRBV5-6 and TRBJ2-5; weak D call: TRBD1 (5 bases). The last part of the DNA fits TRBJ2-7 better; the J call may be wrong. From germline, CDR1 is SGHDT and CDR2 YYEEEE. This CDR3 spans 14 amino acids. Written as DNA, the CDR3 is TGTGCCAGCAGCTTGGGTCAGGGCGGCCACGAGCAGTACTTC. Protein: CASSLGQGGHEQYF.

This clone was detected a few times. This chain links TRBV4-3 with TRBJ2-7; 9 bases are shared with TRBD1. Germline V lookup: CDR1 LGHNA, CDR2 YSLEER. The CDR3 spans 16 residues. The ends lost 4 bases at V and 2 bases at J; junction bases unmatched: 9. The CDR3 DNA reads TGCGCCAGCAGCCGCGTAGCCGGGACAGGGACCTACGAGCAGTACTTC. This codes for CASSRVAGTGTYEQYF.

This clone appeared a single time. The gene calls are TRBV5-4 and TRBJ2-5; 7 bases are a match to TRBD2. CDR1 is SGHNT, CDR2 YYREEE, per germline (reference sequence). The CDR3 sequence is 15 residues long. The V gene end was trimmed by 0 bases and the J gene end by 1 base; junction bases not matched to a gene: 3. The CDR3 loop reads CASSLGWGGQETQYF. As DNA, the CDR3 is TGTGCCAGCAGCTTGGGGTGGGGGGGCCAAGAGACCCAGTACTTC.

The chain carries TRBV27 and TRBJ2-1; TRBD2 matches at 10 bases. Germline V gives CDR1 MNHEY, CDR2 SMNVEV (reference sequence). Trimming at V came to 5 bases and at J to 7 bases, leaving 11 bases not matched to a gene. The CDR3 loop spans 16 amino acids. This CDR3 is CASSPWTSGVGNEQFF. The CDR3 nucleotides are TGTGCCAGCAGTCCGTGGACTAGCGGCGTTGGGAATGAGCAGTTCTTC.

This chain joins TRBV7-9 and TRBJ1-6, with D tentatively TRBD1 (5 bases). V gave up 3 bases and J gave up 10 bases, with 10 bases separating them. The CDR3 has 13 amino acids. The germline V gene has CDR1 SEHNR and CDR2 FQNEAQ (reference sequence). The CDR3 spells CASSLEGRSPLHF. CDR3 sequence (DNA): TGTGCCAGCAGCTTGGAGGGACGGTCACCCCTCCACTTT.

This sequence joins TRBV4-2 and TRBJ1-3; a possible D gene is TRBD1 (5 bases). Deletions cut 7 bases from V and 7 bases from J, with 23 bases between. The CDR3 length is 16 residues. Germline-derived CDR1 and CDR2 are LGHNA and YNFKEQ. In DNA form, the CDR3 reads TGTGCCAGCAACGACGCTTCGGGGGTCATCGGGAACACCATATATTTT. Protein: CASNDASGVIGNTIYF.

Written as DNA, the CDR3 is TGTGCCAGCAGTTACAGGTTGGGCCCTGAAGCTTTCTTT. It yields the protein CASSYRLGPEAFF. This chain links TRBV6-5 with TRBJ1-1; D uncertain. Trimming removed 2 bases from V and 6 bases from J, with 10 bases in between. Germline V gene lookup returns CDR1 MNHEY and CDR2 SVGAGI. There are 13 residues in the CDR3.

CDR3: CASRKFRDSGSYNEQFF. The CDR3 DNA reads TGCGCCAGCAGGAAGTTCCGGGACAGCGGGAGTTACAATGAGCAGTTCTTC. The chain has TRBV4-1 and TRBJ2-1; perhaps TRBD2 as D (8 bases). CDR1 MGHRA and CDR2 YSYEKL come from the germline V gene. The CDR3 extends over 17 amino acids. V was pared by 6 bases and J by 4 bases, with 22 bases between.

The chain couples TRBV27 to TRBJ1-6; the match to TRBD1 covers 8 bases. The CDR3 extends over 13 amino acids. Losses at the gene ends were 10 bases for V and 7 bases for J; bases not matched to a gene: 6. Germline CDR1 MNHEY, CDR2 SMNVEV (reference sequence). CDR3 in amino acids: CATYRGWNSPLHF. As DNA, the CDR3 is TGTGCCACCTACAGGGGGTGGAATTCACCCCTCCACTTT.

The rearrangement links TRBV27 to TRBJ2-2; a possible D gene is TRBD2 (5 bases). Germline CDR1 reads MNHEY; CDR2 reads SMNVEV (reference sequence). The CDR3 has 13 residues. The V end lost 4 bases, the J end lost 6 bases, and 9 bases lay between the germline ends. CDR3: CASSYPGSGELFF. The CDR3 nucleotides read TGTGCCAGCAGTTACCCGGGGTCCGGGGAGCTGTTTTTT.

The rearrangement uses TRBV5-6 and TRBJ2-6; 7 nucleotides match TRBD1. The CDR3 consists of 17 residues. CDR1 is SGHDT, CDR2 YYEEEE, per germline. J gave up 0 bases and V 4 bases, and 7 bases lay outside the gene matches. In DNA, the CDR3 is TGTGCCAGCAGCCGGAAGGGGACAGCCTCTGGGGCCAACGTCCTGACTTTC. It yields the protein CASSRKGTASGANVLTF.

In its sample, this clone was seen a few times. The CDR3 is CASSLAGSSNYGYTF. The CDR3 nucleotides are TGTGCCAGCAGCTTGGCGGGGAGCTCTAACTATGGCTACACCTTC. This chain uses TRBV5-4 with TRBJ1-2; D gene unclear. The ends were cut back, 0 bases at V and 0 bases at J, with 9 bases in the middle. The CDR3 totals 15 residues. Germline lookup yields CDR1 SGHNT and CDR2 YYREEE (reference sequence).

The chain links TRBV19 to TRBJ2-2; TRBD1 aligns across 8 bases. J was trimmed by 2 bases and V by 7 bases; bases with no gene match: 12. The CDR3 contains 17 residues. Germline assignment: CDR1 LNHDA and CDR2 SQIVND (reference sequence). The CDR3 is CASISQNGQGNTGELFF. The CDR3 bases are TGTGCCAGTATTTCACAGAACGGACAGGGAAACACCGGGGAGCTGTTTTTT. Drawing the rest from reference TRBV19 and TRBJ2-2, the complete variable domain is DGGITQSPKYLFRKEGQNVTLSCEQNLNHDAMYWYRQDPGQGLRLIYYSQIVNDFQKGDIAEGYSVSREKKESFPLTVTSAQKNPTAFYLCASISQNGQGNTGELFFGEGSRLTVL.

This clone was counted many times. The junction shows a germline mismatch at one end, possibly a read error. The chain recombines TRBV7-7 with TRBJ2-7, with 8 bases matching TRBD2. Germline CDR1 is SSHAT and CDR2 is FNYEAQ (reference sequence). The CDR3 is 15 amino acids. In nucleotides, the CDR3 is TGTGCTAGCAGCCCCATAGCGGGGAGCTCCTACGAGCAGTACTTC. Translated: CASSPIAGSSYEQYF.

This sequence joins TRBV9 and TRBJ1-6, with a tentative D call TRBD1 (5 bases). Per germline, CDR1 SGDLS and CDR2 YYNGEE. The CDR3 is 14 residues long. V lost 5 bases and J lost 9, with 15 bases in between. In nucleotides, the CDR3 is TGTGCCAGCAGTCTCGGGGGTCGGGGTTCACCCCTCCACTTT. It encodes CASSLGGRGSPLHF. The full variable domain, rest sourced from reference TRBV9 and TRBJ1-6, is DSGVTQTPKHLITATGQRVTLRCSPRSGDLSVYWYQQSLDQGLQFLIQYYNGEERAKGNILERFSAQQFPDLHSELNLSSLELGDSALYFCASSLGGRGSPLHFGNGTRLTVT.

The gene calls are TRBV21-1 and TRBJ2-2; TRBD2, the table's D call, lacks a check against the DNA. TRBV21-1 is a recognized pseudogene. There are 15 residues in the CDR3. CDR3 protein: CASSKTSGNTGELFF. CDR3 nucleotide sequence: TGTGCCAGCAGCAAGACTAGCGGGAACACCGGGGAGCTGTTTTTT.

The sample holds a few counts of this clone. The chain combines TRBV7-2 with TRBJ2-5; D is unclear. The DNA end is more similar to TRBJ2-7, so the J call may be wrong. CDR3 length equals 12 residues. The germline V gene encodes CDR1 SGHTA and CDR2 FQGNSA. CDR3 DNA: TGTGCCAGCAGCTTAGAGTCCTACGAGCAGTACTTC. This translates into CASSLESYEQYF.